This T cell receptor beta chain was identified in a study of T cells in Graves' hyperthyroidism and ophthalmopathy. Findings of the study overall: In blood, most of the thyroid clonotypes expanded above 0.001 were also present. In validation, the model predicted ophthalmopathy. These predictions came a median about 6.5 months before onset. Stable hyperthyroidism and ophthalmopathy were separated using 13 V-J signatures.

About this clonotype itself: No antigen is known for it.

What was amplified from RNA transcripts were TCR beta CDR3 regions. The TCR CDR3 was amplified in a first-round RT-PCR using the HTBI primer set. TCRdb fed the multiplex PCR reads into MiXCR, producing one record per CDR3 protein. The sample holds more than 350,000 distinct CDR3 sequences; 14% to 15% are singletons and the top ten take 30% to 35%. Diagnoses used clinical symptoms, serum thyroxine and TRAb, thyroid ultrasound and orbital computed tomography. The V and J ends lost 10 bases and 5 bases, in that order; junction bases with no gene match: 8. Germline CDR1 is ENHRY and CDR2 is SYGVKD. CDR3 length: 13 residues.

This TCR derives from a woman between 25 and 40 years old with Graves' hyperthyroidism. Sequencing was done on a sample of blood. J is TRBJ1-5 and V is TRBV10-3, with 7 bases aligning to TRBD1. CDR3 nucleotides: TGTGCCACGGCAGGGACAGAGGATCAGCCCCAGCATTTT. As protein: CATAGTEDQPQHF.